This T cell receptor beta chain was recorded in a study of blood T cell repertoires in COVID-19. The wider study: The United States, Italy and Spain were the sources of the acute and convalescent COVID-19 samples. PBMCs, B-cell-depleted T cells, or T cells provided the cDNA or gDNA that made up the material.

In the original workflow: Amplifying reference gene primers gave estimates of nucleated cell counts. Profiling relied on immunoSEQ multiplex PCR, and the TCRdb table lists in-frame clones only, not all of them. V and J calls and clone size follow that table, whereas D and trimming were derived from the DNA. The sample contains around 59,000 clones, less than 85% of which appear only once. The germline CDR1 and CDR2 sequences are MDHEN and SYDVKM. The ends were cut back, 6 bases at V and 0 bases at J, with 9 bases in the middle. The CDR3 spans 15 residues. The material sequenced was peripheral blood. This clonotype originated in a human donor in a cohort sampled during active COVID-19. The chain recombines TRBV28 with TRBJ1-6; D gene uncertain. The CDR3 bases are TGTGCCAGCAGGCGCTCTAGCTCCTATAATTCACCCCTCCACTTT. Its protein is CASRRSSSYNSPLHF. Supplemented by reference TRBV28 and TRBJ1-6, the full variable domain reads DVKVTQSSRYLVKRTGEKVFLECVQDMDHENMFWYRQDPGLGLRLIYFSYDVKMKEKGDIPEGYSVSREKKERFSLILESASTNQTSMYLCASRRSSSYNSPLHFGNGTRLTVT.